This T cell receptor (beta chain) comes out of a study of shared clonotypes between healthy human individuals. Germline lookup yields CDR1 MDHEN and CDR2 SYDVKM. V shed 5 bases and J 7 bases; nucleotides not matched to a gene: 11. The CDR3 spans 15 residues. Per the original methods: ImmunoSEQ yielded junction-only sequences lacking quality scores, so filtering differed. Some clones are missing from TCRdb's copy, which holds only in-frame ones; the method was immunoSEQ multiplex PCR. The V and J calls and clone size were taken over from that table, and D and trimming were inferred from the DNA. Of about a million clones listed, approximately 80% are singletons.

The sequence came from a young man in good health. Some clones in this sample may be carry-over from other donors' samples. The source material was memory CD4+ T cells from PBMCs. Regarding subset: CD45RA-negative fraction. This chain joins TRBV28 and TRBJ2-5, with 9 nucleotides matching TRBD2. CDR3: CASSRLADGMGTQYF. The CDR3 region has the DNA TGTGCCAGCAGTAGACTAGCGGACGGCATGGGGACCCAGTACTTC.